The next 27 T cell receptor beta chains were all read from a single sample in a study of cytomegalovirus exposure and HLA in healthy donors. The method was immunoSEQ multiplex PCR; TCRdb's version includes in-frame clones alone and lacks a portion of them. In the table there are 200,000 or so clones, just over 85% of which are singletons. Sequenced material: PBMCs. Receptors originate from a woman under 30 in good health and CMV-seronegative.

This chain joins TRBV9 and TRBJ2-1; 14 bases agree with TRBD2. CDR1 and CDR2 from the germline V gene are SGDLS and YYNGEE. V trimming: 3 bases; J trimming: 8 bases; junction bases outside the gene matches: 1. CDR3 length equals 14 residues. CDR3 nucleotides: TGTGCCAGCAGCGCGGGACTAGCGGGAGATGAGCAGTTCTTC. This codes for CASSAGLAGDEQFF.

This clone was counted a single time. This chain uses TRBV4-2 with TRBJ2-2; the match to TRBD1 covers 12 bases. The junction had 10 bases not matched to a gene; V was cut back by 2 bases and J by 6 bases. CDR1 is LGHNA and CDR2 is YNFKEQ in the germline V gene. The CDR3 length is 18 residues. The CDR3 DNA reads TGTGCCAGCAGCCAATCCCTCGGGACAGGGGGCGCGGCCGGGGAGCTGTTTTTT. This translates into CASSQSLGTGGAAGELFF.

This clone appeared a single time. This rearrangement joins TRBV4-1 to TRBJ1-1, with D possibly TRBD1 on 5 matching bases. The V gene's germline CDR1 is MGHRA and CDR2 YSYEKL. The V end lost 0 bases, the J end lost 11 bases, and 16 bases lay between the germline ends. CDR3 length: 14 amino acids. The CDR3 region is CASSQEEMAGQAFF. The DNA for the CDR3 is TGCGCCAGCAGCCAAGAGGAGATGGCAGGGCAGGCTTTCTTT.

This clone was recorded a few times. CDR3 DNA: TGTGCCAGCAGCAGCGACTACGAGCAGTACTTC. This codes for CASSSDYEQYF. The genes are TRBV5-6 and TRBJ2-7; D gene uncertain. The CDR3 is 11 residues long. Germline CDR1 SGHDT, CDR2 YYEEEE. The V end was cut by 4 bases, the J end by 3 bases, with 5 bases between. Looking up the rest from reference TRBV5-6 and TRBJ2-7 gives the full variable domain: DAGVTQSPTHLIKTRGQQVTLRCSPKSGHDTVSWYQQALGQGPQFIFQYYEEEERQRGNFPDRFSGHQFPNYSSELNVNALLLGDSALYLCASSSDYEQYFGPGTRLTVT.

The J gene is TRBJ2-2, the V gene TRBV4-3; 8 bases map to TRBD2. The CDR3 is 20 amino acids. The V gene's germline CDR1 is LGHNA and CDR2 YSLEER. J gave up 4 bases and V 0 bases, and 16 bases lay outside the gene matches. Written as DNA, the CDR3 is TGCGCCAGCAGCCAAGACAGAGCGGGTTGGCGGGAGGATGGCACCGGGGAGCTGTTTTTT. Translating gives CASSQDRAGWREDGTGELFF.

The chain links TRBV5-1 to TRBJ2-3, with 10 bases lining up with TRBD2. In germline, CDR1 is SGHRS, CDR2 YFSETQ. V lost 6 bases to trimming and J lost 0 bases; unmatched junction nucleotides: 7. The CDR3 runs to 16 residues. CDR3 bases: TGCGCCAGCACTAGAGCGGGAGGGACTAGCACAGATACGCAGTATTTT. It specifies CASTRAGGTSTDTQYF.

The chain couples TRBV27 to TRBJ2-1; 7 nucleotides match TRBD1. The germline CDR1 and CDR2 sequences are MNHEY and SMNVEV (reference sequence). The CDR3 runs 13 residues. J lost 6 bases, V lost 3 bases, and 2 bases had no gene match. CDR3 bases: TGTGCCAGCAGTTTGAACAGGGGCAATGAGCAGTTCTTC. Residues: CASSLNRGNEQFF.

The gene calls are TRBV19 and TRBJ2-7; 7 positions agree with TRBD1. This CDR3 has 15 residues. Germline CDR1 reads LNHDA; CDR2 reads SQIVND (reference sequence). V lost 6 bases, J lost 5 bases, and 13 bases stayed unmatched. The DNA for the CDR3 is TGTGCCAGTAGAAATACAGGGGCCCCTCTAAACGAGCAGTACTTC. This sequence encodes CASRNTGAPLNEQYF. The full variable domain, in which reference TRBV19 and TRBJ2-7 provide the parts outside the CDR3, is DGGITQSPKYLFRKEGQNVTLSCEQNLNHDAMYWYRQDPGQGLRLIYYSQIVNDFQKGDIAEGYSVSREKKESFPLTVTSAQKNPTAFYLCASRNTGAPLNEQYFGPGTRLTVT.

The chain joins TRBV28 to TRBJ2-1, with TRBD2 matching over 14 bases. CDR1 MDHEN and CDR2 SYDVKM come from the germline V gene. Trimming removed 5 bases from V and 3 bases from J; junction bases left unmatched: 6. This CDR3 contains 17 residues. CDR3 in DNA: TGTGCCAGCAGTGCGACTAGCGGGAGGGCCATCTACAATGAGCAGTTCTTC. Translating gives CASSATSGRAIYNEQFF.

The chain carries TRBV6-1 and TRBJ2-1, with D possibly being TRBD1 (5 bases). CDR1 and CDR2 from the germline V gene are MNHNS and SASEGT. The CDR3 totals 20 residues. V was pared by 1 base and J by 1 base, with 23 bases between. In DNA, the CDR3 is TGTGCCAGCAGTGAAGGTCAGGCAGCGTACAGTGGGGCTTCCTACAATGAGCAGTTCTTC. Translated, it gives CASSEGQAAYSGASYNEQFF.

The V and J genes are TRBV11-3 and TRBJ2-1, with 9 positions matching TRBD2. The CDR3 runs 14 residues. Looked up from germline, CDR1 is SGHNT and CDR2 is YENEEA. Trimming cost V 5 bases and J 15 bases; bases outside gene matches: 14. Written as DNA, the CDR3 is TGTGCCAGCAGCCCTGGGGATAGCGGGAGTTTCACGTTCTTC. Translation gives CASSPGDSGSFTFF.

The chain is built from TRBV27 and TRBJ1-3, with 8 positions matching TRBD1. With V trimmed by 8 bases and J by 0 bases, 6 bases remained unmatched. The germline V gene has CDR1 MNHEY and CDR2 SMNVEV (reference sequence). CDR3 length: 15 amino acids. CDR3 sequence reads: CASWSGGLSGNTIYF. In nucleotides, the CDR3 is TGTGCCAGCTGGTCAGGGGGCCTCTCTGGAAACACCATATATTTT.

The V and J genes are TRBV29-1 and TRBJ2-5, with 14 nucleotides matching TRBD2. Germline-derived CDR1 and CDR2 are SQVTM and ANQGSEA. There are 14 residues in the CDR3. V lost 4 bases to trimming and J lost 2 bases; unmatched junction nucleotides: 0. The CDR3 DNA is TGCAGCGTTGGACTAGCGGGAGGGCAAGAGACCCAGTACTTC. Translation: CSVGLAGGQETQYF.

The V gene is TRBV12-5, the J gene TRBJ2-1, with 8 bases that match TRBD2. The CDR3 contains 15 residues. V lost 0 bases, J lost 7 bases, and 5 bases stayed unmatched. The germline V gene has CDR1 LGHNT and CDR2 FRNRAP. CDR3 region: CASGLVSGSLNEQFF. Here the CDR3 DNA reads TGTGCTAGTGGTTTGGTGAGCGGGAGCTTAAATGAGCAGTTCTTC.

The chain recombines TRBV19 with TRBJ2-7; D possibly corresponds to TRBD1 (6 bases). Germline V lookup: CDR1 LNHDA, CDR2 SQIVND (reference sequence). V dropped 9 bases and J dropped 4 bases, with 16 bases sitting between them. The CDR3 consists of 13 residues. DNA for the CDR3: TGTGCCAGCGCGGTCCAGGGGTCGTACGAGCAGTACTTC. Its translation is CASAVQGSYEQYF.

The chain employs TRBV7-2 and TRBJ2-1; 10 nucleotides agree with TRBD2. J gave up 7 bases and V 3 bases, and 9 bases lay outside the gene matches. CDR3 length: 16 residues. CDR1 and CDR2 from the germline V gene are SGHTA and FQGNSA. The CDR3 bases are TGTGCCAGCAGCTTTCTCAGCGGGAGGGCCGGAAATGAGCAGTTCTTC. Translating gives CASSFLSGRAGNEQFF. The full variable domain, completed using reference TRBV7-2 and TRBJ2-1, is GAGVSQSPSNKVTEKGKDVELRCDPISGHTALYWYRQSLGQGLEFLIYFQGNSAPDKSGLPSDRFSAERTGGSVSTLTIQRTQQEDSAVYLCASSFLSGRAGNEQFFGPGTRLTVL.

The rearrangement uses TRBV9 and TRBJ2-3; tentative D call: TRBD2 (6 bases). V lost 1 base and J lost 2, with 8 bases in between. The CDR3 is made up of 14 amino acids. Germline V gives CDR1 SGDLS, CDR2 YYNGEE. The CDR3 spells CASSVRGITDTQYF. The CDR3 DNA reads TGTGCCAGCAGCGTACGCGGGATCACAGATACGCAGTATTTT.

The V call is TRBV2, the J call TRBJ2-1, with TRBD2 matching 9 bases. This CDR3 has 15 amino acids. The junction had 6 bases not matched to a gene; V was cut back by 7 bases and J by 2 bases. Germline V gene sequence: CDR1 SNHLY, CDR2 FYNNEI. CDR3 sequence reads: CASTLAGATYNEQFF. The CDR3 DNA reads as TGTGCCAGCACCTTAGCGGGAGCTACCTACAATGAGCAGTTCTTC.

The chain combines TRBV27 with TRBJ2-7; TRBD1 might be the D (5 bases). Germline V CDR1 and CDR2: MNHEY, SMNVEV (reference sequence). With 2 bases removed from V and 3 bases from J, the gap between germline ends came to 8 bases. The CDR3 contains 13 residues. CDR3 region: CASSLRGNYEQYF. The CDR3 nucleotides are TGTGCCAGCAGTTTAAGGGGAAACTACGAGCAGTACTTC.

The rearrangement links TRBV11-1 to TRBJ2-2, with a weak D call TRBD2 (6 bases). The CDR3 is made up of 14 amino acids. From germline, CDR1 is SGHAT and CDR2 FQDESV (reference sequence). Deletions cut 5 bases from V and 7 bases from J, with 14 bases between. Written as DNA, the CDR3 is TGTGCCAGCAGCGAGGGGAGGCTCGACGGGGAGCTGTTTTTT. Translation: CASSEGRLDGELFF.

The gene calls are TRBV2 and TRBJ2-5; D unresolved. V was pared by 4 bases and J by 1 base, with 4 bases between. This CDR3 spans 12 amino acids. Germline CDR1 SNHLY, CDR2 FYNNEI. The CDR3 is CASSVVQETQYF. The DNA of the CDR3 is TGTGCCAGCAGTGTAGTCCAAGAGACCCAGTACTTC. Looking up the rest from reference TRBV2 and TRBJ2-5 gives the full variable domain: EPEVTQTPSHQVTQMGQEVILRCVPISNHLYFYWYRQILGQKVEFLVSFYNNEISEKSEIFDDQFSVERPDGSNFTLKIRSTKLEDSAMYFCASSVVQETQYFGPGTRLLVL.

The chain carries TRBV18 and TRBJ2-2; perhaps TRBD1 as D (5 bases). Germline V gene data show CDR1 as KGHSH and CDR2 as LQKENI. Between the trimmed V and J ends, which lost 8 bases and 1 base, there was a span of 11 bases. The CDR3 runs to 14 residues. CDR3 region: CASPGRQNTGELFF. CDR3 coding DNA: TGTGCCAGCCCAGGGCGTCAGAACACCGGGGAGCTGTTTTTT.

This rearrangement joins TRBV28 to TRBJ2-2; tentatively, D is TRBD1 (5 bases). Trimming removed 5 bases at V and 5 bases at J, with 15 bases between. The CDR3 has 15 residues. CDR1 and CDR2 (germline): MDHEN, SYDVKM. The CDR3 here is CASSGAGLRTGELFF. CDR3 bases: TGTGCCAGCAGTGGGGCAGGGTTGAGAACCGGGGAGCTGTTTTTT.

V is TRBV27 and J is TRBJ2-7; the D gene is possibly TRBD2 (6 bases). CDR1 is MNHEY, CDR2 SMNVEV, per germline (reference sequence). There are 14 residues in the CDR3. V lost 8 bases, J lost 2 bases, and 16 bases lay in between. The CDR3: CASRDRGLTYEQYF. The CDR3 nucleotides are TGTGCCAGCCGAGACCGGGGACTGACCTACGAGCAGTACTTC.

The CDR3 DNA reads TGTGCCAGCAGTTCACAGGGTCGTAACCAGCCCCAGCATTTT. It translates to CASSSQGRNQPQHF. The chain combines TRBV27 with TRBJ1-5, with a tentative D call TRBD1 (6 bases). CDR1 and CDR2 (germline): MNHEY, SMNVEV (reference sequence). The CDR3 length is 14 residues. V was cut by 4 bases and J by 7 bases, with 14 bases left in between.

This clone turned up a few times. V gene TRBV10-3 combines with J gene TRBJ1-2, with TRBD1 matching over 9 bases. Germline lookup yields CDR1 ENHRY and CDR2 SYGVKD. With 10 bases clipped from V and 5 bases from J, the junction kept 11 bases outside the gene matches. The CDR3 sequence is 14 residues long. This CDR3 reads CASNLGTGLYGYTF. As DNA, the CDR3 is TGTGCCAGCAATCTTGGGACAGGGCTTTATGGCTACACCTTC.

The chain couples TRBV4-1 to TRBJ2-3, with TRBD2 matching over 7 bases. The junction had 7 bases not matched to a gene; V was cut back by 6 bases and J by 4 bases. CDR1 and CDR2 (germline): MGHRA, YSYEKL. CDR3 size: 14 residues. CDR3 sequence reads: CASRKREGPDTQYF. The CDR3 DNA reads TGCGCCAGCAGGAAGAGGGAGGGCCCAGATACGCAGTATTTT.